Each of the 17 T cell receptor beta chains below was sequenced from the same sample in a study of PD-1 blockade in mismatch repair-deficient tumors. Profiled with immunoSEQ multiplex PCR; TCRdb holds only in-frame clones, not every one. The data contain over 30,000 clones, more than 70% of them seen just once; the ten biggest clones take up about 3.3%. The sequenced sample was PBMCs, obtained less than 7 weeks after starting pembrolizumab. All receptors derive from an adult with mismatch repair-deficient cancer.

The chain couples TRBV7-3 to TRBJ2-4; D may be TRBD2 (6 bases). Looked up from germline, CDR1 is SGHTA and CDR2 is FQGTGA. Trimming removed 6 bases at V and 9 bases at J, with 15 bases between. This CDR3 is 13 amino acids long. CDR3 sequence reads: CASSRGEAGIQYF. In DNA, the CDR3 is TGTGCCAGCAGTCGAGGGGAGGCTGGCATTCAGTACTTC.

This sequence joins TRBV19 and TRBJ2-1, with TRBD2 matching 13 bases. From germline, CDR1 is LNHDA and CDR2 SQIVND (reference sequence). The V and J ends lost 6 bases and 7 bases, in that order; junction bases with no gene match: 3. The CDR3 contains 14 residues. The DNA for the CDR3 is TGTGCCAGTAGCCGGACTAGCGGGAGAAATGAGCAGTTCTTC. Residues: CASSRTSGRNEQFF.

Only a few counts were recorded for this clone. The V call is TRBV7-2, the J call TRBJ2-7, with 13 bases lining up with TRBD2. V gave up 5 bases and J gave up 3 bases; unmatched junction bases: 4. The germline V gene encodes CDR1 SGHTA and CDR2 FQGNSA. This CDR3 spans 15 amino acids. The CDR3 coding sequence is TGTGCCAGCAGCCTAAGGACTAGCGGGAGCTACGAGCAGTACTTC. Residues: CASSLRTSGSYEQYF.

The J gene is TRBJ2-7, the V gene TRBV7-9; 10 bases map to TRBD1. The CDR3 extends over 13 amino acids. Germline loops: CDR1 SEHNR, CDR2 FQNEAQ (reference sequence). The ends lost 4 bases at V and 11 bases at J; junction bases unmatched: 8. CDR3 region: CASSYSGTGEEYF. The CDR3 nucleotides read TGTGCCAGCAGCTACTCCGGGACAGGGGAGGAGTACTTC.

The chain employs TRBV5-4 and TRBJ1-2, with TRBD1 matching 8 bases. Germline V gives CDR1 SGHNT, CDR2 YYREEE (reference sequence). CDR3 size: 13 residues. V shed 0 bases, J shed 8 bases, and the junction held 3 bases outside the gene matches. CDR3 residues: CASSLVQGDGYTF. CDR3 sequence (DNA): TGTGCCAGCAGCTTGGTACAGGGGGACGGCTACACCTTC.

The chain recombines TRBV27 with TRBJ1-1, with D hard to call. The CDR3 has 13 residues. Germline lookup yields CDR1 MNHEY and CDR2 SMNVEV (reference sequence). With 1 base removed from V and 3 bases from J, the gap between germline ends came to 6 bases. This CDR3 is CASSLFGYTEAFF. CDR3 sequence (DNA): TGTGCCAGCAGTTTATTCGGGTACACTGAAGCTTTCTTT.

Sample share makes this clone medium-sized. The chain recombines TRBV2 with TRBJ1-2; D is possibly TRBD1 (5 bases). CDR1 is SNHLY and CDR2 is FYNNEI in the germline V gene. Deletions cut 2 bases from V and 4 bases from J, with 11 bases between. The CDR3 sequence is 14 residues long. CDR3 sequence: CASSEPPGRYGYTF. As DNA, the CDR3 is TGTGCCAGCAGTGAACCCCCAGGGCGCTATGGCTACACCTTC.

This clone has a handful of counts. V and J are TRBV6-1 and TRBJ2-7; TRBD1 is a possible D gene (6 bases). This CDR3 contains 13 residues. Germline V gene data show CDR1 as MNHNS and CDR2 as SASEGT. V was trimmed by 2 bases and J by 4 bases, leaving 9 bases between them. In DNA, the CDR3 is TGTGCCAGCAGTGAACAGGGGTCGTACGAGCAGTACTTC. This gives the protein CASSEQGSYEQYF.

The rearrangement links TRBV28 to TRBJ1-2; a weak D match, TRBD1 (5 bases). Germline loops: CDR1 MDHEN, CDR2 SYDVKM. The CDR3 is 13 residues long. Trimming pared 5 bases from V and 4 bases from J, leaving 11 bases between. Here the CDR3 reads CASSPPGVYGYTF. The CDR3 nucleotides are TGTGCCAGCAGTCCGCCGGGGGTCTATGGCTACACCTTC.

The V and J genes are TRBV5-5 and TRBJ1-1; TRBD1 aligns across 9 bases. Germline values: CDR1 SGHKS, CDR2 YYEKEE (reference sequence). This CDR3 region has 13 residues. J gave up 9 bases and V 4 bases, and 7 bases lay outside the gene matches. DNA for the CDR3: TGTGCCAGCAGCCCCGGGACAGGGTCTAAAGCTTTCTTT. Translating it yields CASSPGTGSKAFF.

The V call is TRBV29-1, the J call TRBJ2-2, with 9 bases matching TRBD1. Germline CDR1 is SQVTM and CDR2 is ANQGSEA. The CDR3 contains 14 residues. V lost 4 bases and J lost 5; bases outside the gene matches: 5. This CDR3 is CSVVTGGYTGELFF. For the CDR3, the DNA is TGCAGCGTTGTGACAGGGGGTTATACCGGGGAGCTGTTTTTT.

DNA for the CDR3: TGTGCCAGCAGTTCCCATTCTAGCGGGAGCTACGAGCAGTACTTC. Translating it yields CASSSHSSGSYEQYF. The chain carries TRBV6-6 and TRBJ2-7; 10 nucleotides agree with TRBD2. J lost 3 bases, V lost 4 bases, and 6 bases had no gene match. CDR3 length: 15 residues. CDR1 MNHNY and CDR2 SVGAGI come from the germline V gene (reference sequence).

This clone showed up just a few times. The chain employs TRBV9 and TRBJ2-7; the match to TRBD2 covers 9 bases. This CDR3 is built from 14 residues. The J segment lost 6 bases and the V segment lost 0 bases, leaving 4 bases of the junction unmatched. Germline CDR1 and CDR2: SGDLS and YYNGEE. This chain's CDR3 is CASSVDRLAAEQYF. The CDR3 DNA follows: TGTGCCAGCAGCGTAGACCGACTAGCGGCCGAGCAGTACTTC.

This sequence joins TRBV2 and TRBJ2-5, with TRBD1 as a possible D gene (6 bases). Trimming removed 6 bases from V and 2 bases from J, with 10 bases in between. The CDR3 is 13 amino acids. The germline V gene has CDR1 SNHLY and CDR2 FYNNEI. CDR3 DNA sequence: TGTGCCAGCAGATTAGGGACACAAGAGACCCAGTACTTC. Residues: CASRLGTQETQYF.

The chain joins TRBV18 to TRBJ1-1; D remains unclear. The CDR3 consists of 11 residues. V was trimmed by 3 bases and J by 10 bases, leaving 9 bases between them. Germline V gives CDR1 KGHSH, CDR2 LQKENI. The CDR3 protein is CASSPLDLAFF. CDR3 nucleotide sequence: TGTGCCAGCTCACCCCTAGATCTAGCTTTCTTT.

The V call is TRBV9, the J call TRBJ2-5; the D gene is possibly TRBD2 (6 bases). V was shortened by 0 bases and J by 5 bases, with 17 bases between the two germline ends. The CDR3 runs to 16 residues. Germline V gene data show CDR1 as SGDLS and CDR2 as YYNGEE. The DNA of the CDR3 is TGTGCCAGCAGCGTAGTCTCCGGGACTGGGTTTGAGACCCAGTACTTC. It codes for CASSVVSGTGFETQYF.

The gene calls are TRBV21-1 and TRBJ2-1; TRBD2, the table's D call, lacks a check against the DNA. TRBV21-1 corresponds to a pseudogene. The CDR3 consists of 17 residues. The CDR3 DNA follows: TGTGCCAGCAAAACCACTAGCGGGAGGGGTGAGGTCAATGAGCAGTTCTTC. Protein sequence: CASKTTSGRGEVNEQFF.